The 22 T cell receptor beta chains in this list originate from one sample, sequenced in a study of control samples from healthy donors and cancer patients. TCRdb's copy holds only in-frame clones and misses some; the assay was immunoSEQ multiplex PCR. The sample includes roughly 52,000 clones, around 97% of them seen just once. Sequenced sample: blood. The receptors were gathered from a woman aged 25 to 39 in good health.

This chain connects TRBV3-1 (or the pseudogene TRBV3-2) to TRBJ2-7, with a tentative D call TRBD2 (5 bases). CDR3 length equals 11 residues. In germline, CDR1 is LGHDT, CDR2 YNNKEL (reference sequence). The V end was cut by 9 bases, the J end by 7 bases, with 13 bases between. The CDR3 is CASAGGGEQYF. The CDR3 nucleotides are TGTGCCAGTGCGGGTGGCGGGGAGCAGTACTTC.

The rearrangement links TRBV28 to TRBJ2-3, with 10 bases lining up with TRBD2. CDR1 is MDHEN, CDR2 SYDVKM, per germline. The trim removed 2 bases at V and 2 bases at J, leaving 1 base unmatched. The CDR3 runs to 15 residues. The CDR3 DNA sequence: TGTGCCAGCAGTTTAACTAGCGGGACCACAGATACGCAGTATTTT. Translating gives CASSLTSGTTDTQYF.

This clone was detected once. This rearrangement joins TRBV5-1 to TRBJ2-3; TRBD2 agrees at 14 bases. The trim removed 3 bases at V and 0 bases at J, leaving 12 bases unmatched. CDR1 and CDR2 from the germline V gene are SGHRS and YFSETQ. The CDR3 loop spans 20 amino acids. The chain's CDR3 is CASSSLGTSGRGASTDTQYF. Written as DNA, the CDR3 is TGCGCCAGCAGCTCTCTGGGGACTAGCGGGAGAGGGGCTAGCACAGATACGCAGTATTTT.

The rearrangement joins TRBV27 to TRBJ2-1; D is tentatively TRBD1 or TRBD2 (5 bases each). CDR1 and CDR2 (germline): MNHEY, SMNVEV (reference sequence). The CDR3 runs 15 residues. The V end was cut by 6 bases, the J end by 8 bases, with 20 bases between. The CDR3 DNA sequence: TGTGCCAGCAGCCTTGGGACCTCCTCATGGGATGAGCAGTTCTTC. This codes for CASSLGTSSWDEQFF.

The CDR3 DNA reads TGTGCCAGCAGTTGGGACAGGGGCGAAAAACTGTTTTTT. Its protein is CASSWDRGEKLFF. The chain joins TRBV12-3 or TRBV12-4 to TRBJ1-4, with 10 bases aligning to TRBD1. The CDR3 totals 13 residues. V lost 4 bases to trimming and J lost 8 bases; unmatched junction nucleotides: 1.

The chain has TRBV7-2 and TRBJ2-2; 13 positions agree with TRBD2. Per the germline V gene, CDR1 is SGHTA and CDR2 is FQGNSA. V was pared by 4 bases and J by 8 bases, with 10 bases of the junction left unmatched. The CDR3 has 17 residues. The CDR3 protein is CASSSPTSGRASGELFF. The CDR3, as DNA: TGTGCCAGCAGCTCTCCAACTAGCGGGAGGGCCTCGGGGGAGCTGTTTTTT.

V is TRBV6-5 and J is TRBJ2-3; tentatively, D is TRBD1 (5 bases). Trimming stripped 2 bases from V and 9 bases from J, with 12 bases between. Per germline, CDR1 MNHEY and CDR2 SVGAGI. The CDR3 length is 13 residues. DNA for the CDR3: TGTGCCAGCAGTTACACTGGACACGAAACGCAGTATTTT. Its translation: CASSYTGHETQYF.

This clone showed up just once. V and J are TRBV28 and TRBJ2-7; TRBD1 matches 7 bases. Trimming removed 6 bases from V and 2 bases from J; junction bases left unmatched: 7. CDR1 and CDR2 from the germline V gene are MDHEN and SYDVKM. The CDR3 has 14 amino acids. This CDR3 is CASSQTGPAYEQYF. Here the CDR3 DNA reads TGTGCCAGCAGCCAGACAGGGCCTGCCTACGAGCAGTACTTC.

The chain carries TRBV2 and TRBJ2-1; maybe TRBD2 (6 bases). Trimming removed 6 bases at V and 6 bases at J, with 18 bases between. In germline, CDR1 is SNHLY, CDR2 FYNNEI. There are 15 residues in the CDR3. CDR3: CASRYLAGRLNEQFF. The CDR3 nucleotides read TGTGCCAGCAGATACCTAGCCGGGAGACTCAATGAGCAGTTCTTC.

V gene TRBV27 combines with J gene TRBJ2-3, with a weak D call TRBD2 (5 bases). This CDR3 comprises 16 residues. Per the germline V gene, CDR1 is MNHEY and CDR2 is SMNVEV (reference sequence). V lost 5 bases, J lost 1 base, and 16 bases lay in between. In nucleotides, the CDR3 is TGTGCCAGCAGTCCTTACGGCGGGCGAGGCACAGATACGCAGTATTTT. Translating it yields CASSPYGGRGTDTQYF.

The V and J genes are TRBV9 and TRBJ1-1, with a tentative D call TRBD1 (5 bases). The CDR3 covers 14 residues. CDR1 is SGDLS and CDR2 is YYNGEE in the germline V gene. Trimming removed 0 bases at V and 6 bases at J, with 12 bases between. The CDR3, as DNA: TGTGCCAGCAGCGTAGTTGGGGGGAGATCTGAAGCTTTCTTT. Translating gives CASSVVGGRSEAFF. Full variable domain (missing parts from reference TRBV9 and TRBJ1-1): DSGVTQTPKHLITATGQRVTLRCSPRSGDLSVYWYQQSLDQGLQFLIQYYNGEERAKGNILERFSAQQFPDLHSELNLSSLELGDSALYFCASSVVGGRSEAFFGQGTRLTVV.

The chain couples TRBV29-1 to TRBJ2-3, with D perhaps TRBD1 or TRBD2 (5 bases each). Germline V gene lookup returns CDR1 SQVTM and CDR2 ANQGSEA. This CDR3 has 12 amino acids. CDR3 sequence: CSGRGGTDTQYF. CDR3 nucleotides: TGCAGTGGCCGGGGCGGGACAGATACGCAGTATTTT.

The V and J genes are TRBV6-5 and TRBJ2-7, with 8 bases lining up with TRBD2. The junction had 15 bases not matched to a gene; V was cut back by 10 bases and J by 7 bases. The CDR3 length is 14 residues. Looked up from germline, CDR1 is MNHEY and CDR2 is SVGAGI. The CDR3 nucleotides are TGTGCCACCATCTTTAGCGGGATCTTGGGAGAGCAGTACTTC. Encoded protein: CATIFSGILGEQYF.

The V and J genes are TRBV9 and TRBJ2-2, with TRBD1 matching over 7 bases. Germline V lookup: CDR1 SGDLS, CDR2 YYNGEE. The CDR3 consists of 21 residues. V shed 4 bases and J 3 bases; nucleotides not matched to a gene: 24. DNA for the CDR3: TGTGCCAGCAGCCCCCGAGTGGGCTACTTCGGGCAGGGGGAAGACACCGGGGAGCTGTTTTTT. This gives the protein CASSPRVGYFGQGEDTGELFF.

The rearrangement uses TRBV5-6 and TRBJ1-2; D unclear. CDR1 and CDR2 (germline): SGHDT, YYEEEE. This CDR3 comprises 15 residues. Trimming removed 2 bases at V and 0 bases at J, with 11 bases between. This CDR3 reads CASSFSMESNYGYTF. The DNA for the CDR3 is TGTGCCAGCAGCTTCAGCATGGAATCTAACTATGGCTACACCTTC.

The chain combines TRBV27 with TRBJ2-7; D unclear. Germline V CDR1 and CDR2: MNHEY, SMNVEV (reference sequence). This CDR3 is built from 14 residues. V gave up 0 bases and J gave up 5 bases, with 11 bases separating them. The CDR3 here is CASSLSRAAHEQYF. CDR3 DNA sequence: TGTGCCAGCAGTTTATCCCGGGCGGCCCACGAGCAGTACTTC.

In nucleotides, the CDR3 is TGTGCCAGCAGTTACGGCGAGGAGGGGGAAAAACTGTTTTTT. It specifies CASSYGEEGEKLFF. The rearrangement links TRBV6-5 to TRBJ1-4, with D perhaps matching TRBD1 (5 bases). Deletions cut 2 bases from V and 8 bases from J, with 12 bases between. The CDR3 consists of 14 residues. Germline V gene sequence: CDR1 MNHEY, CDR2 SVGAGI.

The gene calls are TRBV7-9 and TRBJ2-5, with TRBD2 matching over 8 bases. The germline gives CDR1 SEHNR, CDR2 FQNEAQ (reference sequence). The CDR3 runs 14 residues. V lost 5 bases to trimming and J lost 4 bases; unmatched junction nucleotides: 6. The CDR3 loop is CASSSPGRGETQYF. The CDR3 DNA reads TGTGCCAGCAGCAGTCCCGGGAGGGGAGAGACCCAGTACTTC.

J is TRBJ1-6 and V is TRBV5-8; 11 nucleotides line up with TRBD1. V dropped 3 bases and J dropped 9; count of bases not matched to a gene: 2. Germline assignment: CDR1 SGHTS and CDR2 YDEGEE. The CDR3 extends over 14 amino acids. CDR3 DNA: TGTGCCAGCAGCTCTGGGACAGGGGGTTCACCCCTCCACTTT. Residues: CASSSGTGGSPLHF. Full variable domain (missing parts from reference TRBV5-8 and TRBJ1-6): EAGVTQSPTHLIKTRGQQATLRCSPISGHTSVYWYQQALGLGLQFLLWYDEGEERNRGNFPPRFSGRQFPNYSSELNVNALELEDSALYLCASSSGTGGSPLHFGNGTRLTVT.

V is TRBV24-1 and J is TRBJ2-3, with D perhaps given as TRBD1 or TRBD2 (5 bases each). The CDR3 spans 15 residues. Germline V gene lookup returns CDR1 KGHDR and CDR2 SFDVKD. V lost 4 bases, J lost 0 bases, and 10 bases lay in between. The CDR3 spells CATSDLWGSTDTQYF. The CDR3 DNA is TGTGCCACCAGTGACCTGTGGGGGAGCACAGATACGCAGTATTTT.

A single count supports this clone. The rearrangement uses TRBV5-1 and TRBJ2-2; D may match TRBD1 or TRBD2 (5 bases each). The germline V gene has CDR1 SGHRS and CDR2 YFSETQ. The V and J ends lost 3 bases and 2 bases respectively, with 17 bases between them. This CDR3 spans 17 amino acids. The CDR3 protein is CASSSLSGRTNTGELFF. For the CDR3, the DNA is TGCGCCAGCAGCTCACTATCGGGACGGACCAACACCGGGGAGCTGTTTTTT.

The chain uses TRBV7-6 and TRBJ2-7, with unresolved D. Deletions cut 1 base from V and 0 bases from J, with 19 bases between. Germline V lookup: CDR1 SGHVS, CDR2 FNYEAQ. CDR3 size: 18 residues. This CDR3 reads CASSLGGHGGERSYEQYF. The CDR3 DNA is TGTGCCAGCAGCTTAGGTGGGCACGGTGGGGAACGCTCCTACGAGCAGTACTTC.